One TCR beta chain is described in this entry. The authors' processing: Estimates of nucleated cell counts were drawn from the amplification of reference gene primers. Generated by immunoSEQ multiplex PCR, the TCRdb table keeps only in-frame clones and is missing some. The DNA was the basis for D and trimming; V, J and clone size are from that table. This sample has about 240,000 clones; roughly 86% occur once, and the top ten carry less than 8.5%. The entry originates in a study of blood T cell repertoires in COVID-19. Whole-study context: From T cells, B-cell-depleted T cells, or PBMCs came the material, which was cDNA or gDNA.

With V trimmed by 4 bases and J by 0 bases, 10 bases remained unmatched. There are 17 residues in the CDR3. Per the germline V gene, CDR1 is MNHEY and CDR2 is SVGEGT. The TCR was taken from a woman in her 70s with active or convalescent COVID-19. The chain has TRBV6-2 or TRBV6-3 and TRBJ1-2, with 8 bases matching TRBD1. The sample consisted of peripheral blood. CDR3: CASSSDREIRANYGYTF. CDR3 in DNA: TGTGCCAGCAGTTCGGACAGGGAGATCAGAGCTAACTATGGCTACACCTTC.